Given below is one T cell receptor beta chain in context. These data are taken from a study of shared clonotypes between healthy human individuals. There are 15 residues in the CDR3. Per germline, CDR1 MDHEN and CDR2 SYDVKM. After removal of 5 bases from V and 3 bases from J, the junction contained 7 bases not matched to a gene. Profiled with immunoSEQ multiplex PCR; TCRdb holds only in-frame clones, not every one. This sample has 2 million to 3 million clones, with approximately 93% found just once. The chain employs TRBV28 and TRBJ2-7, with TRBD1 matching 10 bases. The receptor's source is a man aged 18-30 years in good health. Some clones in this sample may be carry-over from other donors' samples. The sequenced material came from naive CD4+ T cells from PBMCs. Noted subset: CD45RA+ positively selected. The CDR3 DNA reads as TGTGCCAGCAGTGCACCGGGACAGGGGCTCTACGAGCAGTACTTC. Translating it yields CASSAPGQGLYEQYF.